Below, one T cell receptor beta chain is given with its context. The antigen is not known. The record originates from a study of siplizumab effects on memory and regulatory T cells. Trimming removed 0 bases from V and 2 bases from J; junction bases left unmatched: 7. CDR1 is MGHRA, CDR2 YSYEKL, per germline. The CDR3 has 16 amino acids. Study observations and caveats: Contribution to the alloresponse seemed major for naive T cells, which also seemed more diverse than memory cells.

TCRdb's copy holds only in-frame clones and misses some; the assay was immunoSEQ multiplex PCR. The data contain roughly 100,000 clones, about 93% of them singletons. This receptor was identified in a human donor in good health. The sample comprised CD4+ T cells sorted from blood. The chain combines TRBV4-1 with TRBJ2-7; TRBD1 agrees at 7 bases. CDR3 residues: CASSQDQGVPPYEQYF. DNA of the CDR3: TGCGCCAGCAGCCAAGATCAGGGGGTCCCCCCCTACGAGCAGTACTTC.